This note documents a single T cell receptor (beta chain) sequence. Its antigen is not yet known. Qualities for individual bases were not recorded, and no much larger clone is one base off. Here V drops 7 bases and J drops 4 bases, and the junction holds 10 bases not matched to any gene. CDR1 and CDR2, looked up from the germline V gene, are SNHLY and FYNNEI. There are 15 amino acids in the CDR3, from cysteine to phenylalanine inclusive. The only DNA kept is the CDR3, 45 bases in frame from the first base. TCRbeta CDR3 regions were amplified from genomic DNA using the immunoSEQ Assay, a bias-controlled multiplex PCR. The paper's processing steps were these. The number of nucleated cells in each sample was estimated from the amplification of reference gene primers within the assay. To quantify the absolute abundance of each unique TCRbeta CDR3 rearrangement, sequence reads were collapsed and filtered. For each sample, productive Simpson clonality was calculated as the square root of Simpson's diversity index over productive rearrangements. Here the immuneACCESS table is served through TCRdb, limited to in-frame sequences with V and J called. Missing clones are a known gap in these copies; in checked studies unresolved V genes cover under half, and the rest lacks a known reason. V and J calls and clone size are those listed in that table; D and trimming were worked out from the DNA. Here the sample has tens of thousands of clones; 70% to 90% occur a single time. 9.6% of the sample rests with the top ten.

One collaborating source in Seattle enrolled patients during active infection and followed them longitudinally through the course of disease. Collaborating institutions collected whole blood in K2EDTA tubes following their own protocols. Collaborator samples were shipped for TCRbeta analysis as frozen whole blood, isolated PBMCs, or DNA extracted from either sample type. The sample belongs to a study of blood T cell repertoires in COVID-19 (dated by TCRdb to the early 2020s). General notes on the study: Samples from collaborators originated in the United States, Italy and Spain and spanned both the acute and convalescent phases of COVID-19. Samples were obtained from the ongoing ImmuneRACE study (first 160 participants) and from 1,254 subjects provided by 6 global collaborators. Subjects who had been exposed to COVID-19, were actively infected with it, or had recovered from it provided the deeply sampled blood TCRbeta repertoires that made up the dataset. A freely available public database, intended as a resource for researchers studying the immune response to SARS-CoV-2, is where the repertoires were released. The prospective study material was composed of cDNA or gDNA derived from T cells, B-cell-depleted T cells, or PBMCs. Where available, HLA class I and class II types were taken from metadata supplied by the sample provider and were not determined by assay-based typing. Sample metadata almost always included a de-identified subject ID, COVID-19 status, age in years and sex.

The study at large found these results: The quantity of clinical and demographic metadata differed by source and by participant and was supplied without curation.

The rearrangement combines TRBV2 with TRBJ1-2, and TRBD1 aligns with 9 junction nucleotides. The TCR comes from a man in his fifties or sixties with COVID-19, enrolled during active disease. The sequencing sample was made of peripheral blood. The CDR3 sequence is CASMGQGIPSYGYTF. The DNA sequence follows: TGTGCCAGCATGGGACAGGGAATTCCAAGCTATGGCTACACCTTC.